This T cell receptor beta chain was recovered during a study of blood T cell repertoires in COVID-19. Study at large: Acute and convalescent COVID-19 specimens originated in the United States, Italy and Spain. PBMCs, B-cell-depleted T cells, or T cells provided the cDNA or gDNA that made up the material.

The V gene lost 2 bases and the J gene lost 9 bases, with 11 bases spanning the gap. This CDR3 is built from 14 residues. Germline lookup yields CDR1 SGHDN and CDR2 FVKESK. Authors' methods: The assay estimated nucleated cells by amplifying reference gene primers. Some clones are missing from TCRdb's copy, which holds only in-frame ones; the method was immunoSEQ multiplex PCR. The DNA was the basis for D and trimming; V, J and clone size are from that table. This table holds under 400,000 clones, about nine tenths found once. Source material: peripheral blood. This chain connects TRBV14 to TRBJ1-6, with D tentatively TRBD1 (6 bases). This receptor was identified in a woman under 40 with COVID-19, enrolled during active disease. CDR3 sequence reads: CASSQRLQGSPLHF. CDR3 in DNA: TGTGCCAGCAGCCAACGCTTACAGGGTTCACCCCTCCACTTT.